The 11 T cell receptor beta chains in this list originate from one sample, sequenced in a study of CD8 T cells in Susac syndrome. A quantity of about 0.5 to 1 ug RNA underwent reverse transcription using random hexamers. TCRdb ran MiXCR on the immunoSEQ multiplex PCR reads and lists one entry per CDR3 protein. The table has around 140,000 distinct CDR3 sequences, just under 95% seen once; the top ten hold roughly 0.14%. The sequenced sample consisted of CD4+ T cells from PBMCs. The receptor source for this set is a human donor with Susac syndrome.

This rearrangement joins TRBV9 to TRBJ2-7; D is undetermined. The CDR3 consists of 14 residues. Between the trimmed V and J ends, which lost 4 bases and 4 bases, there was a span of 15 bases. CDR1 is SGDLS, CDR2 YYNGEE, per germline. This chain's CDR3 is CASSTTPGSYEQYF. DNA for the CDR3: TGTGCCAGCAGCACCACCCCCGGGTCTTACGAGCAGTACTTC.

The chain joins TRBV30 to TRBJ1-5; D remains unclear. CDR1 and CDR2 (germline): GTSNPN, SVGIG (reference sequence). V shed 3 bases and J shed 5 bases, with 11 bases lying between them. This CDR3 has 13 amino acids. CDR3 sequence (DNA): TGTGCCTGGAGCTCTGCATGGGATCAGCCCCAGCATTTT. Its protein product is CAWSSAWDQPQHF.

The V gene is TRBV7-2, the J gene TRBJ1-6; TRBD1 matches 10 bases. Losses at the gene ends were 5 bases for V and 9 bases for J; bases not matched to a gene: 7. Per the germline V gene, CDR1 is SGHTA and CDR2 is FQGNSA. The CDR3 is 15 amino acids. The CDR3 sequence is CASSGRTGGGSPLHF. The DNA for the CDR3 is TGTGCCAGCAGCGGACGGACAGGGGGTGGTTCACCCCTCCACTTT.

This clonotype occurred once. The chain joins TRBV20-1 to TRBJ1-1; D is undetermined. Germline CDR1 is DFQATT and CDR2 is SNEGSKA (reference sequence). The V end was cut by 2 bases, the J end by 3 bases, with 16 bases between. There are 15 residues in the CDR3. CDR3 protein: CSARSIIVLDTEAFF. In DNA form, the CDR3 reads TGCAGTGCTAGATCCATTATCGTCTTGGACACTGAAGCTTTCTTT.

V usage is TRBV27 and J usage is TRBJ2-1, with 11 bases matching TRBD2. The trim removed 5 bases at V and 5 bases at J, leaving 5 bases unmatched. CDR1 MNHEY and CDR2 SMNVEV come from the germline V gene (reference sequence). This CDR3 is built from 15 residues. This CDR3 reads CASSIGTSGNNEQFF. The DNA of the CDR3 is TGTGCCAGCAGTATCGGGACTAGCGGCAACAATGAGCAGTTCTTC.

The V gene is TRBV7-2, the J gene TRBJ2-7, with D maybe TRBD2 (5 bases). This CDR3 has 13 amino acids. V lost 3 bases to trimming and J lost 7 bases, with 13 bases between them. Germline V gene lookup returns CDR1 SGHTA and CDR2 FQGNSA. The chain's CDR3 is CASSLTGSREQYF. The CDR3 bases are TGTGCCAGCAGCTTGACGGGGTCTCGGGAGCAGTACTTC.

This chain connects TRBV30 to TRBJ2-3; TRBD1 might be the D (5 bases). The CDR3 is 14 amino acids. The V end was cut by 0 bases, the J end by 4 bases, with 11 bases between. CDR1 and CDR2 (germline): GTSNPN, SVGIG (reference sequence). CDR3 region: CAWSVLVGADTQYF. DNA for the CDR3: TGTGCCTGGAGTGTATTGGTAGGGGCAGATACGCAGTATTTT. Based on the CDR3 plus reference TRBV30 and TRBJ2-3, the full variable domain is SQTIHQWPATLVQPVGSPLSLECTVEGTSNPNLYWYRQAAGRGLQLLFYSVGIGQISSEVPQNLSASRPQDRQFILSSKKLLLSDSGFYLCAWSVLVGADTQYFGPGTRLTVL.

The gene calls are TRBV3-1 and TRBJ2-3, with no clear D. The CDR3 consists of 14 residues. Between the trimmed V and J ends, which lost 4 bases and 5 bases, there was a span of 13 bases. The germline V gene has CDR1 LGHDT and CDR2 YNNKEL (reference sequence). The CDR3 here is CASSPSVRGDTQYF. The DNA for the CDR3 is TGTGCCAGCAGCCCGAGTGTACGCGGAGATACGCAGTATTTT.

V is TRBV28 and J is TRBJ1-3, with a possible D match to TRBD1 (5 bases). Germline V CDR1 and CDR2: MDHEN, SYDVKM. The CDR3 is made up of 14 amino acids. The V and J ends lost 2 bases and 2 bases respectively, with 7 bases between them. The chain's CDR3 is CASSLGGAGNTIYF. The DNA for the CDR3 is TGTGCCAGCAGTTTAGGGGGAGCTGGAAACACCATATATTTT. The full variable domain, rest sourced from reference TRBV28 and TRBJ1-3, is DVKVTQSSRYLVKRTGEKVFLECVQDMDHENMFWYRQDPGLGLRLIYFSYDVKMKEKGDIPEGYSVSREKKERFSLILESASTNQTSMYLCASSLGGAGNTIYFGEGSWLTVV.

The chain recombines TRBV28 with TRBJ1-1, with 8 nucleotides matching TRBD1. Unmatched junction bases numbered 11, after V lost 6 bases and J lost 5 bases. Germline assignment: CDR1 MDHEN and CDR2 SYDVKM. The CDR3 loop spans 15 amino acids. Here the CDR3 DNA reads TGTGCCAGCAGATCCCAGTCAGGGGGCAGTACTGAAGCTTTCTTT. It codes for CASRSQSGGSTEAFF.

The rearrangement links TRBV28 to TRBJ1-1; D gene unclear. The CDR3 contains 11 residues. In germline, CDR1 is MDHEN, CDR2 SYDVKM. Trimming cost V 2 bases and J 7 bases, with 5 bases left between them. DNA of the CDR3: TGTGCCAGCAGTTTAGAACTTGAAGCTTTCTTT. It yields the protein CASSLELEAFF.